The present TCR beta chain was sequenced within a study of T cell repertoires in cytomegalovirus infection. Study-level information: HLA-B-restricted CMV epitopes that are well studied, plus recently identified HLA-C-restricted ones, were used by the study. It was the public TCR beta signatures that indicated both CMV infection and matching HLA type.

Study results and limitations: Ex vivo, HLA-C-restricted CMV-specific TCR beta clonotypes prevailed over the rest of the response. Frequencies of public TCR beta families were cumulated, and this identified carriers of CMV plus the relevant HLA.

TCRdb passed the reads through MiXCR, listing each CDR3 protein once. Here the sample spans fewer than 900,000 distinct CDR3 sequences, almost 30% being singletons. This clonotype showed up many times. Its cognate antigen is unknown. Trimming cost V 1 base and J 5 bases, with 9 bases left between them. The germline CDR1 and CDR2 sequences are SGHVS and FQNEAQ. The length of the CDR3 is 14 residues. The source is a human donor in good health (CMV status not recorded). Some clones in this sample may be carry-over from other donors' samples. The rearrangement links TRBV7-8 to TRBJ1-5; maybe TRBD1 (5 bases). Here the sequenced sample was cultured CD8+ T cells from PBMCs, taken from culture after CMV antigen stimulation. The CDR3 bases are TGTGCCAGCAGCTTAGAGAGGGGTCATCAGCCCCAGCATTTT. Amino acid sequence: CASSLERGHQPQHF.